This T cell receptor (beta chain) was retrieved from a study of early T cells in non-severe SARS-CoV-2 infection. V gave up 5 bases and J gave up 2 bases, with 26 bases separating them. CDR3 size: 19 residues. Germline loops: CDR1 SGHAT, CDR2 FQNNGV. MiXCR was run by TCRdb on the 5' RACE reads, yielding one entry per CDR3 protein. The table lists 60,000 to 85,000 distinct CDR3 sequences, about 16% of them singletons. This TCR came from an adult who was a healthcare worker with PCR-confirmed SARS-CoV-2 infection or an uninfected control (not recorded which). The gene calls are TRBV11-2 and TRBJ2-3; tentatively, D is TRBD2 (6 bases). The sequencing sample was made of whole blood. CDR3 sequence (DNA): TGTGCCAGCAGCGAAGAAGGTTGGGAAAGCGGGCGGGACACAGATACGCAGTATTTT. It codes for CASSEEGWESGRDTDTQYF. Full variable domain (remainder filled in from reference TRBV11-2 and TRBJ2-3): EAGVAQSPRYKIIEKRQSVAFWCNPISGHATLYWYQQILGQGPKLLIQFQNNGVVDDSQLPKDRFSAERLKGVDSTLKIQPAKLEDSAVYLCASSEEGWESGRDTDTQYFGPGTRLTVL.